This TCR beta chain was profiled in a study of blood T cells in healthy people across ages. Study results and limitations: Long-lived and aged donors differed, with more naive CD4+ cells and higher diversity in the long-lived.

The CDR3 has 13 amino acids. The V end was cut by 4 bases, the J end by 12 bases, with 19 bases between. Germline V gene data show CDR1 as DFQATT and CDR2 as SNEGSKA (reference sequence). Donors gave approximately 9.9 milliliters of peripheral blood apiece. Per-sample yields of isolated PBMCs were at least 7 million. As concerns this clonotype: Its antigen is unknown.

For the second PCR, which ran for about 6 to 12 cycles, a sample-barcoded 5' primer and a J-beta primer mix were used. Every molecule of cDNA carried a tag from a template-switch adaptor with 12 random nucleotides. TCRdb fed the 5' RACE reads into MiXCR, producing one record per CDR3 protein. The table includes about 970,000 distinct CDR3 sequences, about 51% detected once. The sequenced sample was blood. The V gene is TRBV20-1, the J gene TRBJ2-1; no firm D call. The clonotype originates from a woman in her sixties or seventies in good health. The CDR3 spells CSAMSPLSGSQFF. The CDR3 nucleotides read TGCAGTGCTATGTCACCGCTCAGTGGATCGCAGTTCTTC.